These T cell receptor beta chains were read from a single sample in a study of blood T cell repertoires in COVID-19. Libraries were prepared by immunoSEQ multiplex PCR; TCRdb keeps only in-frame clonotypes and omits some of them. The data hold 60,000 to 70,000 clones, with approximately 90% observed a single time. The sequenced sample consisted of PBMCs or T cells enriched from blood (not recorded which). These receptors all stem from a woman in her thirties or forties who had recovered from COVID-19. CDR3s include the opening cysteine and the closing phenylalanine or tryptophan. The D gene is left open where the match is weak. Rows may omit the clone size; those that give it use once, few, many or a size class.

size | D | J | V | CDR3 | DNA
- | - | TRBJ2-6 | TRBV11-2 | CASSSLRASGANVLTF | TGTGCCAGCAGCTCACTCAGGGCTTCTGGGGCCAACGTCCTGACTTTC
- | - | TRBJ1-1 | TRBV6-2/TRBV6-3 | CASSLGFLRGWDTEAFF | TGTGCCAGCAGTTTAGGGTTTTTGCGGGGTTGGGACACTGAAGCTTTCTTT
- | - | TRBJ2-1 | TRBV29-1 | CSVGQNEQFF | TGCAGCGTTGGCCAGAATGAGCAGTTCTTC
once | - | TRBJ2-3 | TRBV10-3 | CAMKQQGGTLDTQYF | TGTGCCATGAAACAGCAAGGGGGTACATTGGATACGCAGTATTTT
- | TRBD2 | TRBJ2-5 | TRBV24-1 | CATSDCELAGVQETQYF | TGTGCCACCAGTGACTGTGAACTAGCGGGGGTCCAAGAGACCCAGTACTTC
- | TRBD1 | TRBJ1-3 | TRBV7-8 | CASSQGGFVSGNTIYF | TGTGCCAGCAGCCAAGGGGGCTTCGTCTCTGGAAACACCATATATTTT
- | TRBD1 | TRBJ2-1 | TRBV19 | CASSILEGTGGIYNEQFF | TGTGCCAGTAGTATTCTGGAGGGGACAGGGGGCATCTACAATGAGCAGTTCTTC
- | - | TRBJ1-3 | TRBV3-1/TRBV3-2 | CASSQVGRNTIYF | TGTGCCAGCAGCCAAGTCGGTCGCAACACCATATATTTT
- | - | TRBJ1-2 | TRBV6-1 | CASSERGPNYGYTF | TGTGCCAGCAGTGAAAGGGGTCCTAACTATGGCTACACCTTC
- | - | TRBJ2-1 | TRBV14 | CASSQDALRPSASNEQFF | TGTGCCAGCAGCCAAGACGCCTTACGGCCTAGTGCTAGCAATGAGCAGTTCTTC
- | - | TRBJ2-2 | TRBV6-6 | CASSQSHQGLYTGELFF | TGTGCCAGCAGTCAGTCCCACCAGGGACTCTACACCGGGGAGCTGTTTTTT
- | - | TRBJ1-4 | TRBV11-2 | CASRRVGQHNEKLFF | TGTGCCAGCAGGAGGGTCGGACAGCATAATGAAAAACTGTTTTTT
- | TRBD1 | TRBJ1-1 | TRBV19 | CASRATGGNTEAFF | TGTGCCAGTAGGGCGACAGGGGGGAACACTGAAGCTTTCTTT
- | TRBD1 | TRBJ1-1 | TRBV5-1 | CASSLETGGQTEAFF | TGCGCCAGCAGCCTAGAGACAGGGGGACAGACTGAAGCTTTCTTT
- | - | TRBJ2-2 | TRBV6-5 | CASSYDRRNGELFF | TGTGCCAGCAGTTACGACAGGCGTAACGGGGAGCTGTTTTTT
- | TRBD1 | TRBJ1-2 | TRBV28 | CASSSLQGPNLYGYTF | TGTGCCAGCAGTTCCTTACAGGGGCCGAACCTCTATGGCTACACCTTC
once | TRBD1 | TRBJ1-2 | TRBV15 | CATSRDLGTADGYTF | TGTGCCACCAGCAGAGATCTAGGGACAGCAGATGGCTACACCTTC
- | - | TRBJ2-3 | TRBV7-8 | CASSSLAGNLDTQYF | TGTGCCAGCAGCTCGCTGGCAGGGAATTTGGATACGCAGTATTTT
- | - | TRBJ1-4 | TRBV12-3/TRBV12-4 | CASAQDGQEKLFF | TGTGCCAGCGCCCAGGACGGACAAGAAAAACTGTTTTTT
- | - | TRBJ1-6 | TRBV19 | CASSIGQSSNSPLHF | TGTGCCAGTAGTATAGGACAGTCCTCAAATTCACCCCTCCACTTT
- | - | TRBJ2-6 | TRBV6-4 | CASSDSLSSGANVLTF | TGTGCCAGCAGTGACTCTTTGAGCTCTGGGGCCAACGTCCTGACTTTC
- | TRBD1 | TRBJ2-5 | TRBV6-5 | CASSSGGAKTQYF | TGTGCCAGCAGTTCAGGGGGCGCGAAGACCCAGTACTTC
- | TRBD1 | TRBJ2-6 | TRBV5-8 | CASSLGDRGVSGANVLTF | TGTGCCAGCAGCTTGGGGGACAGGGGTGTCTCTGGGGCCAACGTCCTGACTTTC
once | TRBD1 | TRBJ2-7 | TRBV6-5 | CASSVDRDSYEQYF | TGTGCCAGCAGCGTGGACAGGGACTCCTACGAGCAGTACTTC
- | TRBD1 | TRBJ2-3 | TRBV5-4 | CASSRGQGASTDTQYF | TGTGCCAGCAGCAGGGGACAGGGGGCCTCCACAGATACGCAGTATTTT
- | TRBD1 | TRBJ1-6 | TRBV23-1 | CASSQSVVGQGAYYNSPLHF | TGCGCCAGCAGTCAATCTGTCGTAGGACAGGGAGCCTACTATAATTCACCCCTCCACTTT
- | TRBD1 | TRBJ2-5 | TRBV5-1 | CASSSISGGAEETQYF | TGCGCCAGCAGCTCCATATCAGGGGGCGCTGAAGAGACCCAGTACTTC
- | - | TRBJ1-1 | TRBV21-1 | CASSKADRAPGTSTLGAFF | TGTGCCAGCAGCAAAGCGGACAGGGCCCCTGGCACTTCAACACTGGGTGCTTTCTTT
- | - | TRBJ1-2 | TRBV6-4 | CASSRDRGITGSGTNYGYTF | TGTGCCAGCAGCCGCGACCGGGGTATAACAGGGTCTGGGACTAACTATGGCTACACCTTC
- | - | TRBJ1-4 | TRBV2 | CASIGSATNEKLFF | TGTGCCAGCATCGGTAGCGCAACTAATGAAAAACTGTTTTTT
few | TRBD1 | TRBJ2-7 | TRBV6-5 | CASSSFFSRDSNF | TGTGCCAGCAGTAGCTTCTTCTCTCGGGACAGCAACTTC
- | - | TRBJ2-1 | TRBV27 | CASSLTGPHNEQFF | TGTGCCAGCAGTTTAACAGGCCCTCACAATGAGCAGTTCTTC
- | TRBD1 | TRBJ2-5 | TRBV25-1 | CASSDQGTGGAETQYF | TGTGCCAGCAGTGACCAGGGGACAGGGGGCGCTGAGACCCAGTACTTC
few | - | TRBJ1-4 | TRBV5-1 | CASSLRDTLGKLFF | TGCGCCAGCAGCTTGCGGGACACCCTGGGAAAACTGTTTTTT
- | TRBD2 | TRBJ2-1 | TRBV27 | CASSLELAGLYNEQFF | TGTGCCAGCAGTTTAGAACTAGCGGGGCTCTACAATGAGCAGTTCTTC
- | TRBD2 | TRBJ2-3 | TRBV11-3 | CASSLGGGADTQYF | TGTGCCAGCAGCTTAGGCGGGGGGGCAGATACGCAGTATTTT
once | - | TRBJ1-5 | TRBV19 | CASSGQDSQPQHF | TGTGCCAGTAGTGGGCAGGACTCCCAGCCCCAGCATTTT
- | TRBD1 | TRBJ1-2 | TRBV4-1 | CASSPGTGDYGYTF | TGCGCCAGCAGCCCGGGGACAGGAGACTATGGCTACACCTTC
- | - | TRBJ1-1 | TRBV19 | CASRVTGLNTEAFF | TGTGCCAGTAGGGTAACAGGGTTAAACACTGAAGCTTTCTTT
- | - | TRBJ1-2 | TRBV6-5 | CASSLTGNYGYTF | TGTGCCAGCAGTTTGACAGGCAACTATGGCTACACCTTC
- | - | TRBJ2-3 | TRBV18 | CASSPPGGGDTQYF | TGTGCCAGCTCACCACCCGGTGGGGGGGATACGCAGTATTTT
- | - | TRBJ2-7 | TRBV11-3 | CASSRWEEDFYEQYF | TGTGCCAGCAGTAGGTGGGAGGAAGATTTCTACGAGCAGTACTTC
once | - | TRBJ1-1 | TRBV7-9 | CASSSAQGFGTEAFF | TGTGCCAGCAGCTCTGCACAGGGATTTGGCACTGAAGCTTTCTTT
- | - | TRBJ1-1 | TRBV2 | CASSEHDSMTEAFF | TGTGCCAGCAGCGAACATGACTCGATGACTGAAGCTTTCTTT
once | TRBD2 | TRBJ2-1 | TRBV5-1 | CASSSTSGEYNEQFF | TGCGCCAGCAGCTCGACTAGCGGGGAGTACAATGAGCAGTTCTTC
- | - | TRBJ1-1 | TRBV10-3 | CAISEPKTPNTEAFF | TGTGCCATCAGTGAGCCAAAGACACCGAACACTGAAGCTTTCTTT